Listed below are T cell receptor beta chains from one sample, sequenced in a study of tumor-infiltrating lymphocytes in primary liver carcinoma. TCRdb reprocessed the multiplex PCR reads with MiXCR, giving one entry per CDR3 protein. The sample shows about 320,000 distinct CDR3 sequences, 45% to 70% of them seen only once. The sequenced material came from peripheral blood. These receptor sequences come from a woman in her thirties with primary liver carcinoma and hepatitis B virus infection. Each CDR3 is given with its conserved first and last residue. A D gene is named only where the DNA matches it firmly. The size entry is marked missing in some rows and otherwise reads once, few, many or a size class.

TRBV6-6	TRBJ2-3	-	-	CASSYSWSRGSKDTQYF	TGTGCCAGCAGTTACTCGTGGTCTCGAGGGAGCAAAGATACGCAGTATTTT
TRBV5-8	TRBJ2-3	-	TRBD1	CASSPGTGTTETQYF	TGTGCCAGCAGCCCCGGGACAGGAACCACAGAAACGCAGTATTTT
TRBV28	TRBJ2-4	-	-	CASSSSADRLENIQYF	TGTGCCAGCAGTTCCTCGGCCGACAGGCTTGAAAACATTCAGTACTTC
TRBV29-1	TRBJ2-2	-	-	CSVPTPGITGELLF	TGCAGCGTTCCTACTCCGGGGATCACCGGGGAGCTGCTTTTT
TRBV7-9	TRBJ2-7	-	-	CASSLGTNEQYF	TGTGCCAGCAGCTTAGGAACAAACGAGCAGTACTTC
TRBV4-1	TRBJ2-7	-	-	CASSHEQEPYEQYF	TGCGCCAGCAGCCATGAGCAGGAACCCTACGAGCAGTACTTC
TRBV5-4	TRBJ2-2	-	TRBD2	CASSPGLAGGSAVTGELFF	TGTGCCAGCAGCCCGGGACTAGCGGGAGGATCAGCGGTCACCGGGGAGCTGTTTTTT
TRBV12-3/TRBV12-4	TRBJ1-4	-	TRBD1	CASTRDRAVREKLFF	TGTGCCAGCACCAGAGACAGGGCGGTTCGTGAAAAACTGTTTTTT
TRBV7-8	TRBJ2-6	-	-	CASSPGYRSGPSGANVLTF	TGTGCCAGCAGCCCCGGGTACCGATCTGGACCCTCTGGGGCCAACGTCCTGACTTTC
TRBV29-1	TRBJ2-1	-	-	CSVDRTARNEHLF	TGCAGCGTTGATCGTACCGCTAGGAATGAGCACTTATTC
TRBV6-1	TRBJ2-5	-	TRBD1	CASSKTGKEEIQYF	TGTGCCAGCAGTAAGACAGGGAAGGAAGAGATCCAGTACTTC
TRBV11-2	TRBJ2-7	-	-	CASNQTRGRRHEQYF	TGTGCCAGCAACCAAACTAGAGGGAGGCGTCACGAGCAGTACTTC
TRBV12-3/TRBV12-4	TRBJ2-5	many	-	CASSLGKGQETQYF	TGTGCCAGCAGTTTAGGCAAGGGCCAAGAGACCCAGTACTTC
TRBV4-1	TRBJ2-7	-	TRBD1	CASSSGQGAFYEQYF	TGCGCCAGCAGCTCGGGACAGGGGGCCTTCTACGAGCAGTACTTC
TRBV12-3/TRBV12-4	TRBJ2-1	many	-	CASSSGGRYNEQFF	TGTGCCAGCAGTTCCGGAGGGCGTTACAATGAGCAGTTCTTC
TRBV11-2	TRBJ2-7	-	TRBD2	CASSLPRAGEIHERYF	TGTGCCAGCAGCTTGCCCCGAGCGGGAGAGATCCACGAGCGGTACTTC
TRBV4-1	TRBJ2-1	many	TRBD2	CASSRISGSSYNEQFF	TGCGCCAGCAGCCGAATTAGCGGGAGCTCCTACAATGAGCAGTTCTTC
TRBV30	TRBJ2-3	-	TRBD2	CAWSRSYSSGNTDTQYF	TGTGCCTGGAGTCGATCCTACTCTAGCGGAAACACAGATACGCAGTATTTT
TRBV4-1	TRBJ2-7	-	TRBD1	CASSWGRDRTYEQYF	TGCGCCAGCAGCTGGGGGCGGGACAGGACCTACGAGCAGTACTTC
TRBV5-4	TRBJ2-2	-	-	CASSLGGDIVTGELFF	TGTGCCAGCAGCTTGGGAGGGGACATAGTTACCGGGGAGCTGTTTTTT
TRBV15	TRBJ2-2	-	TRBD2	CATSHPPGLAGSPGELFF	TGTGCCACCAGCCACCCTCCTGGACTAGCGGGGAGTCCCGGGGAGCTGTTTTTT
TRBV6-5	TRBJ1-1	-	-	CVSSYLTAAGLSTEAFF	TGTGTCAGCAGTTACCTTACAGCCGCGGGGTTGTCCACTGAAGCTTTCTTT
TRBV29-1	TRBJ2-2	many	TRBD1	CSVGVQGVNTGELFF	TGCAGCGTTGGGGTACAGGGGGTAAACACCGGGGAGCTGTTTTTT
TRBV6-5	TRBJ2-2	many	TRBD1	CASKMAGTGVTGELFF	TGTGCCAGCAAGATGGCCGGGACAGGGGTGACCGGGGAGCTGTTTTTT
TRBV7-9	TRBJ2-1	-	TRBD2	CASSYPSGSSYNEQFF	TGTGCCAGCAGCTATCCTAGCGGGAGCTCCTACAATGAGCAGTTCTTC
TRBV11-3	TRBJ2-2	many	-	CASSPGGAPGELFF	TGTGCCAGCAGTCCAGGGGGGGCCCCCGGGGAGCTGTTTTTT
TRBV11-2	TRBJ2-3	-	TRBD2	CASSLSGRRADTRYF	TGTGCCAGCAGCTTGAGCGGGAGGAGGGCAGATACGCGGTATTTT
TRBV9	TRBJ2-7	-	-	CASSGQRDEQYF	TGTGCCAGCAGCGGACAGAGGGACGAGCAGTACTTC
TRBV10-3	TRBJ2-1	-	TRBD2	CAISETGGIDNEQFF	TGTGCCATCAGTGAGACGGGGGGGATAGACAATGAGCAGTTCTTC
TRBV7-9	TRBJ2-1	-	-	CASSLWPLEQFF	TGTGCCAGCAGCTTATGGCCTCTTGAGCAGTTCTTC
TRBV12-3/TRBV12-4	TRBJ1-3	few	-	CASSFSRLGNTIYF	TGTGCCAGCAGTTTTTCCCGGTTGGGAAACACCATATATTTT
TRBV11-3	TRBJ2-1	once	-	CASNLSWGASNNEQVF	TGTGCCAGCAACCTGTCATGGGGGGCTTCGAACAATGAGCAGGTCTTC
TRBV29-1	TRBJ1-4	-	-	CNVAASTGGSKLFF	TGCAACGTTGCGGCCTCCACTGGGGGGTCGAAACTGTTTTTT
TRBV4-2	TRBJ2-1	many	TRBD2	CASSQDRGLAGTGGTHEQFF	TGTGCCAGCAGCCAAGATAGGGGACTAGCGGGAACGGGAGGAACCCATGAGCAGTTCTTC
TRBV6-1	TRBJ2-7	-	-	CASSDVGLSYEQYF	TGTGCCAGCAGTGACGTTGGCCTCTCCTACGAGCAGTACTTC
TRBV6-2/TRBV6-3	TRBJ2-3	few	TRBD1	CASSARTGGSTDTQYF	TGTGCCAGCAGTGCGCGGACAGGGGGTAGCACAGATACGCAGTATTTT
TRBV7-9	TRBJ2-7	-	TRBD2	CANSRVLAGGNEQYF	TGTGCCAACAGCCGTGTCCTAGCGGGAGGAAACGAGCAGTACTTC
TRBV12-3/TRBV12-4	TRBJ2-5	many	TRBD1	CASSLRRKGAIGQETQYF	TGTGCCAGCAGTTTAAGACGTAAGGGGGCAATAGGACAAGAGACCCAGTACTTC
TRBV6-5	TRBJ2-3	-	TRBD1	CASSRQGTHTQYF	TGTGCCAGCAGTAGACAGGGGACGCATACGCAGTATTTT
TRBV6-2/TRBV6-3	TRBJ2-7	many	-	CASSYGQRYEQYF	TGTGCCAGCAGTTACGGACAGAGATACGAGCAGTACTTC
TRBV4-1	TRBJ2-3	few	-	CASSQGTGGHTDTQYF	TGCGCCAGCAGCCAAGGAACCGGCGGGCACACAGATACGCAGTATTTT
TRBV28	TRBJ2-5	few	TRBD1	CASWGDRGRETQYF	TGTGCCAGCTGGGGGGACAGGGGGCGAGAGACCCAGTACTTC